A single TCR beta chain is shown here with its context. This entry belongs to a study of T cell changes during pregnancy in multiple sclerosis. Using immunoSEQ multiplex PCR, the repertoire was profiled, and TCRdb retains in-frame clones only, with some absent. Among over 60,000 clones listed, 96% were seen once. The sample was CD8+ T cells from peripheral blood mononuclear cells, taken after pregnancy. The sequence derives from a female donor with multiple sclerosis, enrolled in a pregnancy study.

DNA of the CDR3: TGTGCCAGCAGCGTAGGGTCAGTCGGGACTAGGGATCATGAGCAGTTCTTC. Protein: CASSVGSVGTRDHEQFF. This sequence joins TRBV9 and TRBJ2-1; 8 nucleotides line up with TRBD2. Losses at the gene ends were 0 bases for V and 8 bases for J; bases not matched to a gene: 13. CDR3 length: 17 residues. Germline V gene lookup returns CDR1 SGDLS and CDR2 YYNGEE.